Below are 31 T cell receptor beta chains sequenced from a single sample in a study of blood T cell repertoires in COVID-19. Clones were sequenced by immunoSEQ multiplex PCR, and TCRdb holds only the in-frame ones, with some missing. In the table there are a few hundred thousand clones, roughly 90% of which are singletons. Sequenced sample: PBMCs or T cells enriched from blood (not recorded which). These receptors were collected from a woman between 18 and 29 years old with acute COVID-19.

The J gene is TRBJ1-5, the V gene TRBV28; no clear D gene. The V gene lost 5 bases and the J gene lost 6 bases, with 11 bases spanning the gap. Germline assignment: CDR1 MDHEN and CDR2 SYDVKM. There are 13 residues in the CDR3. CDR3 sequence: CASSSSGGQPQHF. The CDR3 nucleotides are TGTGCCAGCAGTAGTTCAGGAGGTCAGCCCCAGCATTTT.

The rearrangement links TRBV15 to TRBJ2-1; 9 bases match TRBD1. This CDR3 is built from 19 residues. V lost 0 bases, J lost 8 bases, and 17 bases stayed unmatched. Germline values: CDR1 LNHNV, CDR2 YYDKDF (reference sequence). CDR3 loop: CATSRERPGQGVGEDEQFF. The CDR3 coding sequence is TGTGCCACCAGCAGAGAACGACCGGGACAGGGTGTAGGGGAGGATGAGCAGTTCTTC.

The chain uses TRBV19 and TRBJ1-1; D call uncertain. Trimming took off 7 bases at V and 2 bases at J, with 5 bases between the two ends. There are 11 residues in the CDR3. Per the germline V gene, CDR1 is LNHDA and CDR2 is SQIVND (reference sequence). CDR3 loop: CASNYNTEAFF. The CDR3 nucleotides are TGTGCCAGTAATTATAACACTGAAGCTTTCTTT.

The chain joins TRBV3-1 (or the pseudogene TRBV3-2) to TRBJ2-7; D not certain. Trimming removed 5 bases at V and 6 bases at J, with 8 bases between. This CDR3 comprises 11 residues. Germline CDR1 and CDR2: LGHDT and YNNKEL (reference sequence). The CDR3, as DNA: TGTGCCAGCAGCGCAAACACCGAGCAGTACTTC. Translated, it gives CASSANTEQYF.

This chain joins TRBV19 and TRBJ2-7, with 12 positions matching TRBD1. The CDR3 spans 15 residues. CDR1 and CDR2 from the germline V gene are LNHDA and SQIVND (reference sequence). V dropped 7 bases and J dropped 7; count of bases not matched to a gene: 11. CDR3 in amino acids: CASKPQRGQGAEQYF. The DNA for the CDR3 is TGTGCCAGTAAGCCCCAAAGGGGACAGGGGGCGGAGCAGTACTTC.

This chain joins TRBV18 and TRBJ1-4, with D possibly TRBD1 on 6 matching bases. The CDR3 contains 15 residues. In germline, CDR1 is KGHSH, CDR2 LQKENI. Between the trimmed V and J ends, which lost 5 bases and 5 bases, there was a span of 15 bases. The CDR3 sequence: CASSNRQATNEKLFF. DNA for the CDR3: TGTGCCAGCTCAAACCGACAGGCCACGAATGAAAAACTGTTTTTT.

The CDR3 loop is CASSLAGSRSTEAFF. Written as DNA, the CDR3 is TGTGCCAGCTCCCTGGCAGGGTCAAGAAGCACTGAAGCTTTCTTT. The genes are TRBV18 and TRBJ1-1; TRBD1 might be the D (5 bases). The germline V gene has CDR1 KGHSH and CDR2 LQKENI. V was pared by 6 bases and J by 4 bases, with 18 bases between. This CDR3 is 15 amino acids long.

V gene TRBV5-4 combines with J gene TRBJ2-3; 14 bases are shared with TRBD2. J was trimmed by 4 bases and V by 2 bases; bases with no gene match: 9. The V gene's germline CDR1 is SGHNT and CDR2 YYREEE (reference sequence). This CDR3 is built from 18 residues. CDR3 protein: CASSFNPSTSGRADTQYF. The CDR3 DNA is TGTGCCAGCAGCTTTAACCCCTCGACTAGCGGGAGGGCAGATACGCAGTATTTT.

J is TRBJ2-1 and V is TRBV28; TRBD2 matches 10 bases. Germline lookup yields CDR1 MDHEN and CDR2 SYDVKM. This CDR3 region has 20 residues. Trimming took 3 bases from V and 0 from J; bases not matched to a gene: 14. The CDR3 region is CASSFKGLAIGVNSYNEQFF. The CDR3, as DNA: TGTGCCAGCAGTTTTAAGGGACTAGCGATTGGAGTGAACTCCTACAATGAGCAGTTCTTC.

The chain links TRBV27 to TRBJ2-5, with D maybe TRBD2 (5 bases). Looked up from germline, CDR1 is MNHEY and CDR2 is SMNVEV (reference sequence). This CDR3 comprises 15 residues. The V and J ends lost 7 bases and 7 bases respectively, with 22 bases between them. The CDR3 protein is CASTPAPGTPGTQYF. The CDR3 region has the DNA TGTGCCAGCACCCCTGCGCCGGGAACCCCAGGGACCCAGTACTTC.

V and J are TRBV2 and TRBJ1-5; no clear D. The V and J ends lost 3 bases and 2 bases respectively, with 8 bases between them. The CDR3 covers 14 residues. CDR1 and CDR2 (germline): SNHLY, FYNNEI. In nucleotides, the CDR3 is TGTGCCAGCAGTGAGGAGTCTGGCAATCAGCCCCAGCATTTT. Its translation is CASSEESGNQPQHF.

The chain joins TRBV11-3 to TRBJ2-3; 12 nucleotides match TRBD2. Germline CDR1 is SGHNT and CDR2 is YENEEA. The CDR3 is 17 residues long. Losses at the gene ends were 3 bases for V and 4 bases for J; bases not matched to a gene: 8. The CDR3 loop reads CASSFSMTSGSADTQYF. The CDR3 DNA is TGTGCCAGCAGCTTTTCGATGACTAGCGGGAGTGCAGATACGCAGTATTTT.

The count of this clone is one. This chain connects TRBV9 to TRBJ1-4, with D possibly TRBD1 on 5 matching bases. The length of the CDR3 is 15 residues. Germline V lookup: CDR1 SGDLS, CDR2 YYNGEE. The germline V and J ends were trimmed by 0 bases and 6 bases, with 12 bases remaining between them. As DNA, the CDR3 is TGTGCCAGCAGCGTAGGGAGGGGTCTGGATGAAAAACTGTTTTTT. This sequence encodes CASSVGRGLDEKLFF.

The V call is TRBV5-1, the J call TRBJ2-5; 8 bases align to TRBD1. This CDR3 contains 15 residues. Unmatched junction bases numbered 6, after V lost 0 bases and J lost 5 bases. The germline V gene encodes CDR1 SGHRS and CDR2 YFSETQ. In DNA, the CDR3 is TGCGCCAGCAGCTTGGGGCAGGGGGCAGCGGAGACCCAGTACTTC. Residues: CASSLGQGAAETQYF.

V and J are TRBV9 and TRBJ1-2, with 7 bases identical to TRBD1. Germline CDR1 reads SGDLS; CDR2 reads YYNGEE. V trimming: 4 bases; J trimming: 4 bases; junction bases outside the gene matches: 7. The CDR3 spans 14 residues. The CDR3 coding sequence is TGTGCCAGCAGCACCCAACAGGGGATCTATGGCTACACCTTC. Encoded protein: CASSTQQGIYGYTF.

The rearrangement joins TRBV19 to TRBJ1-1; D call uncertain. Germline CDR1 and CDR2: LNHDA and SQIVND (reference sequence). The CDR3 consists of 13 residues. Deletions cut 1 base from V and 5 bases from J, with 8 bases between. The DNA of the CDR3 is TGTGCCAGTAGTATAGCCGCCGGGACTGAAGCTTTCTTT. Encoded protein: CASSIAAGTEAFF.

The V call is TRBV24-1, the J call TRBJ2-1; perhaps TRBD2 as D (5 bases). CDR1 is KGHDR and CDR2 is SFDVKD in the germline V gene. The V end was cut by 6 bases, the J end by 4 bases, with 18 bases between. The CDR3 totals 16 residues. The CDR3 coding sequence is TGTGCCACCAGTACCAACCCCGGGGTACATTACAATGAGCAGTTCTTC. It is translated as CATSTNPGVHYNEQFF.

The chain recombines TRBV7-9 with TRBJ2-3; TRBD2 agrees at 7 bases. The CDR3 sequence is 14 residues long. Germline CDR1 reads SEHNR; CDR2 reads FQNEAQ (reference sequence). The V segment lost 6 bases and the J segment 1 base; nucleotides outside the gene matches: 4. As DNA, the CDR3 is TGTGCCAGCAGGAGTGCGGGAGGCACAGATACGCAGTATTTT. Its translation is CASRSAGGTDTQYF.

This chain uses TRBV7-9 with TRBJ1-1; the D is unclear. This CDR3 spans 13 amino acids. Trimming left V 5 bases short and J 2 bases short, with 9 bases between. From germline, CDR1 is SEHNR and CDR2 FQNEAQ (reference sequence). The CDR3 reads CASSLQQNTEAFF. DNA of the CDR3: TGTGCCAGCAGCCTACAGCAAAACACTGAAGCTTTCTTT.

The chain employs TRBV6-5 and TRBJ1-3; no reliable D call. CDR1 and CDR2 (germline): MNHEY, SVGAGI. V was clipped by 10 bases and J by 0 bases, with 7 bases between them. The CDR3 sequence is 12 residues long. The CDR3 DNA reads TGTGCCACCGAGGGCTCTGGAAACACCATATATTTT. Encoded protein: CATEGSGNTIYF.

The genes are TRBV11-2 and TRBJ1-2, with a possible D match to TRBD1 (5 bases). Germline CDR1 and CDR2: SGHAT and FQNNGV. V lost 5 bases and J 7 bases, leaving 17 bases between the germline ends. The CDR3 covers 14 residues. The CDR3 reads CASSRRGGSGGYTF. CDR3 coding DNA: TGTGCCAGCAGCCGACGGGGGGGGTCGGGTGGCTACACCTTC.

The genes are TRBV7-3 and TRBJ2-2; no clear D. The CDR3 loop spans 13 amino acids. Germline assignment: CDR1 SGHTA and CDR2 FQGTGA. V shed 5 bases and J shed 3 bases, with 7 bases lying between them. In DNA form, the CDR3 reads TGTGCCAGCAGCCCACGGGACACCGGGGAGCTGTTTTTT. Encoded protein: CASSPRDTGELFF.

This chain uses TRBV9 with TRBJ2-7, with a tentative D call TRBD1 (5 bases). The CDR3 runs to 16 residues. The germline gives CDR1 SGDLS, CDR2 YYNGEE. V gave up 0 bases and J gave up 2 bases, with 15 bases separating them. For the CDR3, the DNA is TGTGCCAGCAGCGTAGCTATGACAGCACTCCCCTACGAGCAGTACTTC. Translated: CASSVAMTALPYEQYF. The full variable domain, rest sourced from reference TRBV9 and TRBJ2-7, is DSGVTQTPKHLITATGQRVTLRCSPRSGDLSVYWYQQSLDQGLQFLIQYYNGEERAKGNILERFSAQQFPDLHSELNLSSLELGDSALYFCASSVAMTALPYEQYFGPGTRLTVT.

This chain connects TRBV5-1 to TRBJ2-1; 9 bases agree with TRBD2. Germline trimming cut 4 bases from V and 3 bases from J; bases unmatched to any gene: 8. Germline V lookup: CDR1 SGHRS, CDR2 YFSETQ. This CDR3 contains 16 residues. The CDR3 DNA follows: TGCGCCAGCAGCCCCGTAGCGGGAGAAGTCTACAATGAGCAGTTCTTC. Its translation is CASSPVAGEVYNEQFF.

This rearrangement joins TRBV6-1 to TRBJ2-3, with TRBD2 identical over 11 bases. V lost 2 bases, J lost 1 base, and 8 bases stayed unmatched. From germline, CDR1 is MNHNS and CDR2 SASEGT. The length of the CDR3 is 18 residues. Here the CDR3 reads CASSESIGLAGGTDTQYF. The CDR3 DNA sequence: TGTGCCAGCAGTGAAAGTATTGGACTAGCGGGCGGCACAGATACGCAGTATTTT.

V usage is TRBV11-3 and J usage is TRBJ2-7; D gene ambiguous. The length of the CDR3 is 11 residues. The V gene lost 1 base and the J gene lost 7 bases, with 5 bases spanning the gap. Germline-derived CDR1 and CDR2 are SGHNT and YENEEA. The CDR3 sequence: CASSLGREQYF. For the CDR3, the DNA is TGTGCCAGCAGCTTAGGCAGGGAGCAGTACTTC.

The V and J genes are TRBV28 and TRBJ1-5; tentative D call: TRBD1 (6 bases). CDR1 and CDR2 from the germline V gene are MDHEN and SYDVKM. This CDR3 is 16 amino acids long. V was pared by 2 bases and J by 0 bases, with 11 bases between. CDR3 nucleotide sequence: TGTGCCAGCAGTTTAATAGCAGGGGATAGCAATCAGCCCCAGCATTTT. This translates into CASSLIAGDSNQPQHF.

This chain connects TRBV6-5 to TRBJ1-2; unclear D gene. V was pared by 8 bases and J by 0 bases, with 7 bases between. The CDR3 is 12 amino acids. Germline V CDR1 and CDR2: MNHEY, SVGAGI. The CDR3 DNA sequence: TGTGCCAGCGCGGTTGCTAACTATGGCTACACCTTC. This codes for CASAVANYGYTF.

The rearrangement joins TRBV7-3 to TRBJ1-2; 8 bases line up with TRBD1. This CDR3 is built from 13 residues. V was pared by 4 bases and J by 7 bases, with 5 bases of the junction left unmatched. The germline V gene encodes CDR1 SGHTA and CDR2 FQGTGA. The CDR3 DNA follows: TGTGCCAGCAGCTCGGACAGGGACGTTGGCTACACCTTC. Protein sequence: CASSSDRDVGYTF.

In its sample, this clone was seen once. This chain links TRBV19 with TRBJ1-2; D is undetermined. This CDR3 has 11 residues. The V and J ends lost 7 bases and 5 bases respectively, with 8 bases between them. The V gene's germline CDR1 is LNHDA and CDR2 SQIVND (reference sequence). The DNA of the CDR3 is TGTGCCAGTACTGACAAGTATGGCTACACCTTC. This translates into CASTDKYGYTF.

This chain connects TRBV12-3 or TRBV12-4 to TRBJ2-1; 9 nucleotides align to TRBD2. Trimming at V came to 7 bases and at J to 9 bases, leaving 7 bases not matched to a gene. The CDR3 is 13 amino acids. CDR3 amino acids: CASKKGTSREQFF. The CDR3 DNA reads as TGTGCCAGCAAAAAGGGGACTAGCCGTGAGCAGTTCTTC.